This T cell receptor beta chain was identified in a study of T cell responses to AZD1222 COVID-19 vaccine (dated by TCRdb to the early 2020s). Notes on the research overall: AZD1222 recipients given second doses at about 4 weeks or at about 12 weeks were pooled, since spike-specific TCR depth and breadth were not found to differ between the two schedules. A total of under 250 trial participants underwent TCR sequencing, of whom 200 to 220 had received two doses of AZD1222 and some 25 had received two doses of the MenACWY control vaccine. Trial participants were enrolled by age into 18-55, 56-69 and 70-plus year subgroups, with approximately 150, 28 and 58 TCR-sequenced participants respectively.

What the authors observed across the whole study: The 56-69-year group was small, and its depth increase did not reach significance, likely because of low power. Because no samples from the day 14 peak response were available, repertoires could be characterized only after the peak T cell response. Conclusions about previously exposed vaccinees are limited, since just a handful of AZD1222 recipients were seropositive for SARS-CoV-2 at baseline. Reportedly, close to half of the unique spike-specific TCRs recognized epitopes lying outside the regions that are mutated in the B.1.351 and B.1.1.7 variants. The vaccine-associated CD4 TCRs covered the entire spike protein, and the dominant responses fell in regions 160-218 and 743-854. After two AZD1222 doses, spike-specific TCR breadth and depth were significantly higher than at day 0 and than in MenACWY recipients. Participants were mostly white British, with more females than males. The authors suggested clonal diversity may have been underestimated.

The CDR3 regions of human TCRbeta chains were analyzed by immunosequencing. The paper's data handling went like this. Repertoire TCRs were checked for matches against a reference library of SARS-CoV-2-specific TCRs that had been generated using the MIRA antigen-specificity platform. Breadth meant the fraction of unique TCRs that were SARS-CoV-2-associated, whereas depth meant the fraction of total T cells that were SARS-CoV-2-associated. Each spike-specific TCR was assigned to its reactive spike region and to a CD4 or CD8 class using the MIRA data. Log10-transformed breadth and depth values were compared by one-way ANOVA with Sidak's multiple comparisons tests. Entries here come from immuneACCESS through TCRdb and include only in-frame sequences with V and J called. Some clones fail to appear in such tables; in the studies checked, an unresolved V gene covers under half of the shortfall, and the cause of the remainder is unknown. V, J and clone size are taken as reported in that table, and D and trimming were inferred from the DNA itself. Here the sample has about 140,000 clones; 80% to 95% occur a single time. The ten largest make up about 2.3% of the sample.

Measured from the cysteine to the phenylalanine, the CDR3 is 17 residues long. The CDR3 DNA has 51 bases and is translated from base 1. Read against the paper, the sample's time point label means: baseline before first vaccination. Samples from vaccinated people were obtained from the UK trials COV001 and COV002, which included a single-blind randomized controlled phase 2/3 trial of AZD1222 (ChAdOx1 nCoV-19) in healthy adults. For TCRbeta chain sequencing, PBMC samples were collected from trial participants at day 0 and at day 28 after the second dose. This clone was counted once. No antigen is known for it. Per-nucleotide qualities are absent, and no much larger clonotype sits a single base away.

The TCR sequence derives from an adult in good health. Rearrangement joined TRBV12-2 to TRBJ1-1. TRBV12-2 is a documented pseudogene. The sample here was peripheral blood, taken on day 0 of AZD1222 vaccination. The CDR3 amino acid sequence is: CASRLFEGRGVGTEAFF. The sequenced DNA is TGTGCAAGTCGCTTATTCGAGGGGCGCGGTGTTGGGACTGAAGCTTTCTTT.